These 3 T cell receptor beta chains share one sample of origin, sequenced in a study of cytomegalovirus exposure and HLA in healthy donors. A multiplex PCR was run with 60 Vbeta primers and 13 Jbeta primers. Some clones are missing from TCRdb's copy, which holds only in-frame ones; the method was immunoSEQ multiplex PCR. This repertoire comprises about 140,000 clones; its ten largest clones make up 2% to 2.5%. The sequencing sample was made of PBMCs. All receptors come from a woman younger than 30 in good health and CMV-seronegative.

DNA for the CDR3: TGTGCCAGCAGCACCCGACTATATGGGGGCCATGAGCAGTTCTTC. Its translation: CASSTRLYGGHEQFF. The chain has TRBV6-5 and TRBJ2-1; weak D call: TRBD1 (6 bases). V gave up 6 bases and J gave up 8 bases, with 20 bases separating them. The CDR3 loop spans 15 amino acids. Germline assignment: CDR1 MNHEY and CDR2 SVGAGI.

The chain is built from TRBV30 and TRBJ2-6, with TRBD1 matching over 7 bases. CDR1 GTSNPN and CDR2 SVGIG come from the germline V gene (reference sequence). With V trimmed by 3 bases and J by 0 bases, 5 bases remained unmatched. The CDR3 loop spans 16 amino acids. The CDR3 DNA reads TGTGCCTGGAGGACAGGGTTGAACTCTGGGGCCAACGTCCTGACTTTC. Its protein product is CAWRTGLNSGANVLTF.

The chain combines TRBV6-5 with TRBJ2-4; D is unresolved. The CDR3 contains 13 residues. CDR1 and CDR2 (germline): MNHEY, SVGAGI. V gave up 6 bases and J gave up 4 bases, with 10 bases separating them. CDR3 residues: CASRRDLKNIQYF. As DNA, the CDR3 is TGTGCCAGCAGGCGAGACTTGAAAAACATTCAGTACTTC.